This T cell receptor (beta chain) was captured by sequencing in a study of T cell responses to AZD1222 COVID-19 vaccine. Concerning this clone itself: Its specificity is unknown.

This CDR3 region has 15 residues. Germline CDR1 and CDR2: MNHNS and SASEGT. The V gene end was trimmed by 3 bases and the J gene end by 0 bases; junction bases not matched to a gene: 4. Here immunoSEQ multiplex PCR was the method, and the copy in TCRdb shows in-frame clones only, minus some. Found here are about 94,000 clones, 70% to 90% of them singletons; the top ten hold about an eighth. General study results and limits: No repertoire was sampled before or during the peak T cell response, only after it.

Sequencing was performed on peripheral blood, taken on day 0 of AZD1222 vaccination. The clonotype was recovered from an adult in good health. The rearrangement joins TRBV6-1 to TRBJ2-5; the match to TRBD2 covers 7 bases. The CDR3 loop is CASSEARGYQETQYF. CDR3 DNA: TGTGCCAGCAGTGAGGCGCGGGGGTACCAAGAGACCCAGTACTTC.